The rows below give T cell receptor beta chains drawn from one sample of a study of a mutant IDH1 vaccine in newly diagnosed glioma. Only in-frame clones appear in the TCRdb table, and some are missing; sequencing was by immunoSEQ multiplex PCR. The sample has around 33,000 clones, approximately 91% seen once. Sample: PBMCs, taken from a glioma patient treated with radiotherapy, temozolomide or both. The receptors derive from a middle-aged woman with glioma. Each CDR3 is given with its conserved first and last residue. The order of the fields is J gene, V gene, D gene, clone size, CDR3 DNA, CDR3 protein. D genes are given only for firm matches. Only part of the rows carry a size: once, few, many, or a class if the clone is expanded.

j_call: TRBJ2-2
v_call: TRBV30
d_call: -
clone_size: -
cdr3_nt: TGTGCCTGGGGGAACACCGGGGAGCTGTTTTTT
cdr3_aa: CAWGNTGELFF

j_call: TRBJ2-5
v_call: TRBV4-1
d_call: -
clone_size: -
cdr3_nt: TGCGCCAGCAGCCTTCAAGAGGTCGGGGAGACCCAGTACTTC
cdr3_aa: CASSLQEVGETQYF

j_call: TRBJ1-4
v_call: TRBV13
d_call: TRBD1
clone_size: once
cdr3_nt: TGTGCCAGCAGCTTAGGGACAGGGGCTAATGAAAAACTGTTTTTT
cdr3_aa: CASSLGTGANEKLFF

j_call: TRBJ2-7
v_call: TRBV15
d_call: -
clone_size: once
cdr3_nt: TGTGCCACCAGCAGAGATGAGTCCTACGAGCAGTACTTC
cdr3_aa: CATSRDESYEQYF

j_call: TRBJ2-5
v_call: TRBV2
d_call: -
clone_size: -
cdr3_nt: TGTGCCAGCAGTGTTTATAGCGTGGGAGAGACCCAGTACTTC
cdr3_aa: CASSVYSVGETQYF

j_call: TRBJ1-1
v_call: TRBV29-1
d_call: -
clone_size: few
cdr3_nt: TGCAGCGTTGCTATCAGTACAAACACTGAAGCTTTCTTT
cdr3_aa: CSVAISTNTEAFF

j_call: TRBJ1-2
v_call: TRBV2
d_call: TRBD1
clone_size: -
cdr3_nt: TGTGCCAGCAGCAACGGACAGGGGCTATATTCTAACTATGGCTACACCTTC
cdr3_aa: CASSNGQGLYSNYGYTF

j_call: TRBJ1-5
v_call: TRBV10-3
d_call: -
clone_size: -
cdr3_nt: TGTGCCATCAGTGAGTCGATAGGGAGGGGACAGCCCCAGCATTTT
cdr3_aa: CAISESIGRGQPQHF

j_call: TRBJ2-6
v_call: TRBV28
d_call: TRBD1
clone_size: -
cdr3_nt: TGTGCCAGCAGAAAAAGGACAGGTCCCTTCTCTGGGGCCAACGTCCTGACTTTC
cdr3_aa: CASRKRTGPFSGANVLTF

j_call: TRBJ2-3
v_call: TRBV7-9
d_call: TRBD1
clone_size: -
cdr3_nt: TGTGCCAGCAGCTTATTCAGGGGGCTTGACACAGATACGCAGTATTTT
cdr3_aa: CASSLFRGLDTDTQYF

j_call: TRBJ2-6
v_call: TRBV5-4
d_call: TRBD1
clone_size: -
cdr3_nt: TGTGCCAGCAGCCCGGACAGGGGAGCGAGGGCCAACGTCCTGACTTTC
cdr3_aa: CASSPDRGARANVLTF

j_call: TRBJ2-2
v_call: TRBV7-8
d_call: -
clone_size: -
cdr3_nt: TGTGCCAGCAGCCCCCTCCCCGAGATCACCGGGGAGCTGTTTTTT
cdr3_aa: CASSPLPEITGELFF

j_call: TRBJ2-5
v_call: TRBV19
d_call: TRBD1
clone_size: -
cdr3_nt: TGTGCCAGTAAAGAGCCAGGGGGCACCCAAGAGACCCAGTACTTC
cdr3_aa: CASKEPGGTQETQYF

j_call: TRBJ1-2
v_call: TRBV5-1
d_call: -
clone_size: few
cdr3_nt: TGCGCCAGCAGTCAGGGGCCCACCTTGTCCTATGGCTACACCTTC
cdr3_aa: CASSQGPTLSYGYTF

j_call: TRBJ1-6
v_call: TRBV4-3
d_call: -
clone_size: -
cdr3_nt: TGCGCCAGCAGCCAAGACGTAGGGTCGAACTCACCCCTCCACTTT
cdr3_aa: CASSQDVGSNSPLHF

j_call: TRBJ1-5
v_call: TRBV7-2
d_call: -
clone_size: -
cdr3_nt: TGTGCCAGCAGTCATTACAGGTACGATCAGCCCCAGCATTTT
cdr3_aa: CASSHYRYDQPQHF

j_call: TRBJ2-5
v_call: TRBV5-6
d_call: -
clone_size: -
cdr3_nt: TGTGCCAGCAGCTTGGTGGGGGGCATCGGAGAGACCCAGTACTTC
cdr3_aa: CASSLVGGIGETQYF

j_call: TRBJ2-7
v_call: TRBV6-1
d_call: TRBD2
clone_size: -
cdr3_nt: TGTGCCAGCAGTGAAGGAGCGGGAGTGGTCTACGAGCAGTACTTC
cdr3_aa: CASSEGAGVVYEQYF

j_call: TRBJ2-3
v_call: TRBV2
d_call: -
clone_size: -
cdr3_nt: TGTGCCAGCAGTTCTAGGCGGAGCACAGATACGCAGTATTTT
cdr3_aa: CASSSRRSTDTQYF

j_call: TRBJ2-1
v_call: TRBV9
d_call: -
clone_size: -
cdr3_nt: TGTGCCAGCAGCGTAGAATTCCGCGGGAATGAGCAGTTCTTC
cdr3_aa: CASSVEFRGNEQFF

j_call: TRBJ2-5
v_call: TRBV14
d_call: -
clone_size: -
cdr3_nt: TGTGCCAGCAGCCAAGATCCGTCGGCACGCCAAGAGACCCAGTACTTC
cdr3_aa: CASSQDPSARQETQYF

j_call: TRBJ1-1
v_call: TRBV25-1
d_call: TRBD1
clone_size: -
cdr3_nt: TGTGCCAGCAGTGACCTGGGACAGCCTGAAGCTTTCTTT
cdr3_aa: CASSDLGQPEAFF

j_call: TRBJ2-6
v_call: TRBV7-9
d_call: TRBD2
clone_size: -
cdr3_nt: TGTGCCGGGGGGGAAGGGGATTACTCTGGGGCCAACGTCCTGACTTTC
cdr3_aa: CAGGEGDYSGANVLTF

j_call: TRBJ2-5
v_call: TRBV5-1
d_call: TRBD2
clone_size: -
cdr3_nt: TGCGCCAGCAGCTTTGGACTAGCGATTCAAGAGACCCAGTACTTC
cdr3_aa: CASSFGLAIQETQYF

j_call: TRBJ2-1
v_call: TRBV5-1
d_call: TRBD2
clone_size: -
cdr3_nt: TGCGCCAGCAGTCTGCAGAGCGGGACCTCCTACAATGAGCAGTTCTTC
cdr3_aa: CASSLQSGTSYNEQFF

j_call: TRBJ1-2
v_call: TRBV14
d_call: -
clone_size: -
cdr3_nt: TGTGCCAGCAGCCAACGGAACTATGGCTACACCTTC
cdr3_aa: CASSQRNYGYTF

j_call: TRBJ2-7
v_call: TRBV10-2
d_call: -
clone_size: -
cdr3_nt: TGCGCCAGCAGTGACAGCTACGAGCAGTACTTC
cdr3_aa: CASSDSYEQYF

j_call: TRBJ1-5
v_call: TRBV2
d_call: TRBD1
clone_size: -
cdr3_nt: TGTGCCAGCAGCAAGACAGGGAATCATCAGCCCCAGCATTTT
cdr3_aa: CASSKTGNHQPQHF

j_call: TRBJ2-3
v_call: TRBV2
d_call: TRBD2
clone_size: -
cdr3_nt: TGTGCCAGCAGTGAAGTCCCGGGACTAGCCGAAGATACGCAGTATTTT
cdr3_aa: CASSEVPGLAEDTQYF

j_call: TRBJ2-1
v_call: TRBV10-3
d_call: TRBD2
clone_size: once
cdr3_nt: TGTGCCATCAGCCCCGGGACTAGCGGCAATGAGCAGTTCTTC
cdr3_aa: CAISPGTSGNEQFF

j_call: TRBJ2-1
v_call: TRBV29-1
d_call: TRBD1
clone_size: few
cdr3_nt: TGCAGCGTTGAACCCCGGACAGGTATAAATGAGCAGTTCTTC
cdr3_aa: CSVEPRTGINEQFF